These 21 T cell receptor beta chains were all obtained from the same sample, sequenced in a study of beta chain features in type 1 diabetes. Reverse transcription of all isolated RNA meant that expressed TCRB transcripts were sequenced. Clones were sequenced by immunoSEQ multiplex PCR, and TCRdb holds only the in-frame ones, with some missing. Among hundreds of thousands of clones listed, 17% were seen once. The sequenced sample consisted of naive CD4+ T cells from blood. The receptors shown here come from a woman aged 18-35 years in good health.

This chain connects TRBV6-5 to TRBJ2-1; 11 bases are shared with TRBD2. CDR1 and CDR2 from the germline V gene are MNHEY and SVGAGI. The junction had 3 bases not matched to a gene; V was cut back by 6 bases and J by 2 bases. The CDR3 consists of 15 residues. For the CDR3, the DNA is TGTGCCAGCAGCCCACTAGCGGGAGCCTACAATGAGCAGTTCTTC. Amino acids: CASSPLAGAYNEQFF.

This chain connects TRBV7-2 to TRBJ2-1, with 13 bases matching TRBD2. The trim removed 4 bases at V and 12 bases at J, leaving 9 bases unmatched. CDR3 size: 15 residues. Germline lookup yields CDR1 SGHTA and CDR2 FQGNSA. Written as DNA, the CDR3 is TGTGCCAGCAGCTCACAAGGACTAGCGGGAGTTTGGCAGTTCTTC. This translates into CASSSQGLAGVWQFF.

This chain links TRBV7-9 with TRBJ2-1; TRBD1 matches 8 bases. With V trimmed by 2 bases and J by 5 bases, 8 bases remained unmatched. This CDR3 is 16 amino acids long. The germline gives CDR1 SEHNR, CDR2 FQNEAQ (reference sequence). The CDR3 DNA is TGTGCCAGCAGCTTACCTAAGACAGGGGAGAACAATGAGCAGTTCTTC. Translating gives CASSLPKTGENNEQFF.

The chain has TRBV4-1 and TRBJ2-1; D gene ambiguous. The V and J ends lost 3 bases and 5 bases respectively, with 14 bases between them. Germline loops: CDR1 MGHRA, CDR2 YSYEKL. The CDR3 has 15 residues. The CDR3 region is CASSQMASRDNEQFF. CDR3 coding DNA: TGCGCCAGCAGCCAGATGGCCTCAAGGGACAATGAGCAGTTCTTC.

In this sample, this clone turned up a few times. This chain joins TRBV6-5 and TRBJ1-2, with no clear D. The CDR3 is made up of 14 amino acids. CDR1 and CDR2 (germline): MNHEY, SVGAGI. Trimming stripped 6 bases from V and 4 bases from J, with 15 bases between. CDR3 region: CASRSRTGVYGYTF. In DNA form, the CDR3 reads TGTGCCAGCAGATCGAGGACGGGCGTCTATGGCTACACCTTC.

The chain employs TRBV11-2 and TRBJ1-4; D is undetermined. V lost 0 bases and J lost 4, with 6 bases in between. The CDR3 has 14 amino acids. Germline V CDR1 and CDR2: SGHAT, FQNNGV. The chain's CDR3 is CASSLDRYNEKLFF. For the CDR3, the DNA is TGTGCCAGCAGCTTAGACAGATATAATGAAAAACTGTTTTTT. Full variable domain (missing parts from reference TRBV11-2 and TRBJ1-4): EAGVAQSPRYKIIEKRQSVAFWCNPISGHATLYWYQQILGQGPKLLIQFQNNGVVDDSQLPKDRFSAERLKGVDSTLKIQPAKLEDSAVYLCASSLDRYNEKLFFGSGTQLSVL.

The rearrangement uses TRBV6-1 and TRBJ1-5, with a tentative D call TRBD1 (5 bases). V was pared by 5 bases and J by 1 base, with 9 bases between. CDR3 length: 14 residues. Per germline, CDR1 MNHNS and CDR2 SASEGT. The CDR3 nucleotides read TGTGCCAGCAGTCGGGACCGAAGCAATCAGCCCCAGCATTTT. Residues: CASSRDRSNQPQHF.

V usage is TRBV5-1 and J usage is TRBJ2-1; TRBD1 matches at 7 bases. The CDR3 contains 14 residues. The junction had 9 bases not matched to a gene; V was cut back by 3 bases and J by 9 bases. CDR1 and CDR2 (germline): SGHRS, YFSETQ. As DNA, the CDR3 is TGCGCCAGCAGCTCCGACAGGGTAGTAGGTGAGCAGTTCTTC. Protein sequence: CASSSDRVVGEQFF.

This clone was seen more than once but under ten times. This sequence joins TRBV29-1 and TRBJ2-4; D might be TRBD1 (5 bases). The CDR3 runs to 13 residues. CDR1 and CDR2 from the germline V gene are SQVTM and ANQGSEA. V shed 7 bases and J shed 3 bases, with 13 bases lying between them. The CDR3 region has the DNA TGCAGCGGGCTGGGGCTTGACAAAAACATTCAGTACTTC. Its protein product is CSGLGLDKNIQYF.

The chain employs TRBV28 and TRBJ2-3; the match to TRBD1 covers 8 bases. This CDR3 contains 14 residues. Germline V gene sequence: CDR1 MDHEN, CDR2 SYDVKM. With V trimmed by 6 bases and J by 7 bases, 9 bases remained unmatched. The CDR3 sequence is CASSPGQGLNTQYF. CDR3 DNA: TGTGCCAGCAGCCCAGGACAGGGTCTAAATACGCAGTATTTT.

This chain uses TRBV6-6 with TRBJ2-3; D tentatively reads TRBD1 or TRBD2 (6 bases each). Germline loops: CDR1 MNHNY, CDR2 SVGAGI (reference sequence). CDR3 length: 14 amino acids. Deletions cut 5 bases from V and 6 bases from J, with 15 bases between. Written as DNA, the CDR3 is TGTGCCAGCAGTCCGAGGGGGGCGGACGATACGCAGTATTTT. It encodes CASSPRGADDTQYF.

This clone was detected only a few times. Other DNA sequences from this sample encode an identical CDR3 as well. The chain has TRBV18 and TRBJ2-1; TRBD2 aligns across 15 bases. This CDR3 has 17 amino acids. The germline gives CDR1 KGHSH, CDR2 LQKENI. J was trimmed by 1 base and V by 3 bases; bases with no gene match: 1. The CDR3 sequence is CASSPGLAGGSYNEQFF. For the CDR3, the DNA is TGTGCCAGCTCACCGGGACTAGCGGGAGGATCCTACAATGAGCAGTTCTTC.

J is TRBJ2-1 and V is TRBV28; 10 nucleotides align to TRBD2. Trimming cost V 2 bases and J 15 bases; bases outside gene matches: 4. The CDR3 length is 12 residues. The germline gives CDR1 MDHEN, CDR2 SYDVKM. The CDR3 loop is CASSLQRGGPFF. DNA for the CDR3: TGTGCCAGCAGTTTACAGCGGGGGGGTCCGTTCTTC.

This clone was seen a few times. The sample contains more than one DNA sequence encoding this CDR3. J is TRBJ2-1 and V is TRBV18; possibly TRBD1 for D (5 bases). CDR3 size: 14 residues. V was pared by 3 bases and J by 4 bases, with 10 bases between. CDR1 and CDR2 (germline): KGHSH, LQKENI. This chain's CDR3 is CASSPAGSYNEQFF. The CDR3 bases are TGTGCCAGCTCACCCGCAGGGTCGTACAATGAGCAGTTCTTC.

To note about this clone: At one end, the junction sequence differs from germline, possibly due to a read error. The CDR3 nucleotides are TGCGCCAGCAGCTCGGGACAGGGGAACATGAACTATGGCTACACCTTC. Translating it yields CASSSGQGNMNYGYTF. The V and J genes are TRBV5-4 and TRBJ1-2, with TRBD1 matching 10 bases. This CDR3 spans 16 amino acids. From germline, CDR1 is SGHNT and CDR2 YYREEE (reference sequence).

This clone has only a few counts. The chain uses TRBV5-4 and TRBJ2-3, with D unresolved. Trimming shortened V by 4 bases and J by 5 bases, and 8 bases separated the two germline ends. Germline CDR1 and CDR2: SGHNT and YYREEE (reference sequence). CDR3 length: 12 amino acids. The CDR3 DNA is TGTGCCAGCAGCACATCAAGAGATACGCAGTATTTT. Its translation: CASSTSRDTQYF.

The V and J genes are TRBV6-5 and TRBJ1-2; D gene unclear. CDR1 MNHEY and CDR2 SVGAGI come from the germline V gene. The CDR3 is 14 residues long. Trimming removed 6 bases from V and 6 bases from J, with 17 bases in between. DNA of the CDR3: TGTGCCAGCAGGACAACGGTGGGGTCAAATGGCTACACCTTC. Translation gives CASRTTVGSNGYTF.

This clone was seen only a few times. This chain joins TRBV6-6 and TRBJ1-5, with unresolved D. Germline V gene data show CDR1 as MNHNY and CDR2 as SVGAGI (reference sequence). This CDR3 spans 15 amino acids. Between the trimmed V and J ends, which lost 1 base and 8 bases, there was a span of 15 bases. In nucleotides, the CDR3 is TGTGCCAGCAGTTACTACGCAGGTGATTTGGAGCCCCAGCATTTT. This encodes CASSYYAGDLEPQHF.

This sequence joins TRBV28 and TRBJ2-3; D ambiguous. The germline CDR1 and CDR2 sequences are MDHEN and SYDVKM. This CDR3 comprises 12 residues. Deletions cut 5 bases from V and 4 bases from J, with 7 bases between. CDR3 sequence (DNA): TGTGCCAGCAGTACGAGGTCAGATACGCAGTATTTT. Protein product: CASSTRSDTQYF.

The J gene is TRBJ2-7, the V gene TRBV28, with TRBD1 as a possible D gene (6 bases). V was cut by 1 base and J by 8 bases, with 21 bases left in between. The CDR3 consists of 16 residues. Germline V CDR1 and CDR2: MDHEN, SYDVKM. The chain's CDR3 is CASSLFGAGALRKQYF. The DNA of the CDR3 is TGTGCCAGCAGTTTATTCGGGGCAGGGGCCTTACGAAAGCAGTACTTC.

V gene TRBV28 combines with J gene TRBJ1-2; TRBD1 is a possible D gene (6 bases). The CDR3 sequence is 13 residues long. V lost 6 bases and J lost 4, with 12 bases in between. The germline CDR1 and CDR2 sequences are MDHEN and SYDVKM. The CDR3 region has the DNA TGTGCCAGCAGGATAGGACAGCGCTATGGCTACACCTTC. Translating gives CASRIGQRYGYTF.